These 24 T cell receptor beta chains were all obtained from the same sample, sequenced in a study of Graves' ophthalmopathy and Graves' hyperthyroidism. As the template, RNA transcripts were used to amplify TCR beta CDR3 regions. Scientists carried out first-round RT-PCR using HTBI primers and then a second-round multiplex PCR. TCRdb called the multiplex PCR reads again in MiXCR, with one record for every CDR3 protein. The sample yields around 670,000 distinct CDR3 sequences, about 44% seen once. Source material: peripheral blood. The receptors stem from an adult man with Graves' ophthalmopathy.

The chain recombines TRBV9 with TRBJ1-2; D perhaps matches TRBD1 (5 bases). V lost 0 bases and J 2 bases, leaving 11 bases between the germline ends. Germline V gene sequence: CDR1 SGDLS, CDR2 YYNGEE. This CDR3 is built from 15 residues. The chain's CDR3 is CASSVAGPGNYGYTF. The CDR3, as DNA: TGTGCCAGCAGCGTAGCAGGTCCAGGGAACTATGGCTACACCTTC.

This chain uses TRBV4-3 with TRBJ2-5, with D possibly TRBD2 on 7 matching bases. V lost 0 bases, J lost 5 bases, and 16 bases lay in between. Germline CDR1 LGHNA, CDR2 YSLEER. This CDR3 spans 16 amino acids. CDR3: CASSQDLGGGGETQYF. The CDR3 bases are TGCGCCAGCAGCCAAGATCTAGGCGGGGGCGGGGAGACCCAGTACTTC.

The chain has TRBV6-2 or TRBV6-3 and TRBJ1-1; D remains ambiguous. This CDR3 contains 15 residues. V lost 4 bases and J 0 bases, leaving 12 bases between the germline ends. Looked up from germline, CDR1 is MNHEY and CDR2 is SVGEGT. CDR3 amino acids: CASSFTPVLNTEAFF. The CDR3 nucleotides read TGTGCCAGCAGTTTTACGCCCGTTTTGAACACTGAAGCTTTCTTT.

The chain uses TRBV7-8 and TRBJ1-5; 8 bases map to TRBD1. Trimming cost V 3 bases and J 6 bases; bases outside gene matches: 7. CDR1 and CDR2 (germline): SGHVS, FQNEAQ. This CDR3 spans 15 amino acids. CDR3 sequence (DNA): TGTGCCAGCAGCTTTGAACAGGGGGTATCTCAGCCCCAGCATTTT. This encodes CASSFEQGVSQPQHF.

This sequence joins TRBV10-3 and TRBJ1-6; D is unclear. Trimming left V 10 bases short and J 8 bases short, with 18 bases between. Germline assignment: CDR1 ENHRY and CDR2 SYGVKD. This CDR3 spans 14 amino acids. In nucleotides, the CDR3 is TGTGCCAGCAAGGGTAGAGGGAGGGATTCACCCCTCCACTTT. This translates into CASKGRGRDSPLHF.

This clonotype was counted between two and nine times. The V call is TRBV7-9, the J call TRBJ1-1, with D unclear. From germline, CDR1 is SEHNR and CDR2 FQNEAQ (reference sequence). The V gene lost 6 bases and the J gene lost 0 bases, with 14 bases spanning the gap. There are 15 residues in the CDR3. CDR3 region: CASSSPGDLNTEAFF. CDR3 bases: TGTGCCAGCAGTTCCCCGGGAGATCTGAACACTGAAGCTTTCTTT.

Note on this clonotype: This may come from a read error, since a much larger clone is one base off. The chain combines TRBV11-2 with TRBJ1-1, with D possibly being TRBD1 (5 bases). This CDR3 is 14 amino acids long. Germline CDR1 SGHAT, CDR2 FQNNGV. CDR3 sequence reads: CTSSKQVTSIEAFF. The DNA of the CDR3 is TGTACCAGCAGTAAACAGGTCACCTCAATTGAAGCTTTCTTT.

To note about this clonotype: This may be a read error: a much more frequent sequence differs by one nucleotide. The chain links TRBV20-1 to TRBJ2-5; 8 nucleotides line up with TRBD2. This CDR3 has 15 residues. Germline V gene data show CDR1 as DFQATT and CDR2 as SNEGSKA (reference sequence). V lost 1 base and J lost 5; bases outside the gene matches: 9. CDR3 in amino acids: CSARGGSGRRETQYF. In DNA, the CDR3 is TGCAGTGCTAGAGGGGGGAGCGGGAGACGGGAGACCCAGTACTTC.

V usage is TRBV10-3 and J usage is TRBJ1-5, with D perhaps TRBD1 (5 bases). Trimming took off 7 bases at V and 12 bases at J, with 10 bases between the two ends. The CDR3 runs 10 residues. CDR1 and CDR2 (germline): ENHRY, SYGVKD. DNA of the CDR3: TGTGCCATCACAGACAGTCTCCAGCATTTT. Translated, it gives CAITDSLQHF.

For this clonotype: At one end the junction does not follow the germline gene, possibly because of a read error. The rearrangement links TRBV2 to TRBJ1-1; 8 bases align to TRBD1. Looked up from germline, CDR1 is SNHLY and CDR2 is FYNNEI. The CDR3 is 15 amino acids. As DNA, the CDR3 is TGTTCCAGCAGTTCAGGGGGCCCAGGGAACACTGAAGCTTTCTTT. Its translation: CSSSSGGPGNTEAFF.

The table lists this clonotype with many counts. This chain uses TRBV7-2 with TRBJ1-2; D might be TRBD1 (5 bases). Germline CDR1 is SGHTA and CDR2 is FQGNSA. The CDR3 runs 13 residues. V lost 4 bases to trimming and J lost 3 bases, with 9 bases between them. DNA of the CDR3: TGTGCCAGCAGCTCCGGGGGACACTATGGCTACACCTTC. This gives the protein CASSSGGHYGYTF.

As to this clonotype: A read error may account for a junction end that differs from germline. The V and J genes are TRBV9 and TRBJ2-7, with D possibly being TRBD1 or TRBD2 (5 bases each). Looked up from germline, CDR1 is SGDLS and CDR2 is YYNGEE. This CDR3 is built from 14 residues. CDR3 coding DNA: TGCGCCAGCAGCCAAGCAGGGTCGGGATACGAGCAGTACTTC. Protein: CASSQAGSGYEQYF.

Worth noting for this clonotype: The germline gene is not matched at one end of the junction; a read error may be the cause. The DNA of the CDR3 is TGTGCCACCAGTGATGGAGGGGTCTTAAAGGCTTTT. It translates to CATSDGGVLKAF. This sequence joins TRBV24-1 and TRBJ1-1, with a weak D call TRBD1 (5 bases). The germline CDR1 and CDR2 sequences are KGHDR and SFDVKD. The CDR3 extends over 12 amino acids.

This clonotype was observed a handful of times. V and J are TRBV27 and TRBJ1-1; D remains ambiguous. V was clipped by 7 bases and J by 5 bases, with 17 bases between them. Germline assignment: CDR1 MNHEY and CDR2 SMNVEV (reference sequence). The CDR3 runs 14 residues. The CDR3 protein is CASTQRVGGTEAFF. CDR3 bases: TGTGCCAGCACCCAAAGAGTGGGTGGAACTGAAGCTTTCTTT.

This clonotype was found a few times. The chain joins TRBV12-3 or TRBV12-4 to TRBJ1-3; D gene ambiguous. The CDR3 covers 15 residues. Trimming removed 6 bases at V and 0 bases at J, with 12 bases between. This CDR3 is CASSGQAASGNTIYF. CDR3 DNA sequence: TGTGCCAGCAGCGGCCAGGCAGCCTCTGGAAACACCATATATTTT.

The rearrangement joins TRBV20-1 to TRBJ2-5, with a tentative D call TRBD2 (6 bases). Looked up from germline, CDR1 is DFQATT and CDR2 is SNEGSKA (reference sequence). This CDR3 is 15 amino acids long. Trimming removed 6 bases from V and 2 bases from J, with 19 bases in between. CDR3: CSATSRLAIQETQYF. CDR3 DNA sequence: TGCAGTGCCACGAGCCGCCTAGCGATTCAAGAGACCCAGTACTTC.

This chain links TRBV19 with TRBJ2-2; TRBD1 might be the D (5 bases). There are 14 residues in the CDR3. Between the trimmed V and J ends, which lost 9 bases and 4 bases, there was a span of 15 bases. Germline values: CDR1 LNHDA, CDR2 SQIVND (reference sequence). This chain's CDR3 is CASWGRRSTGELFF. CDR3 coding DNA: TGTGCCAGCTGGGGCCGGCGTAGCACCGGGGAGCTGTTTTTT.

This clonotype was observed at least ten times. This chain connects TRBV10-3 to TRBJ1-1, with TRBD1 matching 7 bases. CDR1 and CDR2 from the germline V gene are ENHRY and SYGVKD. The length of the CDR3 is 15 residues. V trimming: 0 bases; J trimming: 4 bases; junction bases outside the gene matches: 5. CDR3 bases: TGTGCCATCAGTGAGTCGAGACAGGGTGCCACTGAAGCTTTCTTT. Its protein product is CAISESRQGATEAFF.

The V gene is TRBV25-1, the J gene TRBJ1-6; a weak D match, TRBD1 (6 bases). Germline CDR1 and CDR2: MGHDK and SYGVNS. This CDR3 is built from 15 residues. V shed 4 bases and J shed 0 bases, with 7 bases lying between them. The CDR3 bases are TGTGCCAGCAGTGGGGACACCTCCTATAATTCACCCCTCCACTTT. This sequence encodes CASSGDTSYNSPLHF.

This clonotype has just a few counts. The CDR3 sequence: CSASGDREKLFF. The CDR3 nucleotides read TGCAGTGCTAGTGGGGACAGAGAAAAACTGTTTTTT. The chain combines TRBV20-1 with TRBJ1-4; 7 positions agree with TRBD1. Trimming removed 3 bases from V and 8 bases from J; junction bases left unmatched: 3. The CDR3 length is 12 residues. CDR1 is DFQATT, CDR2 SNEGSKA, per germline (reference sequence).

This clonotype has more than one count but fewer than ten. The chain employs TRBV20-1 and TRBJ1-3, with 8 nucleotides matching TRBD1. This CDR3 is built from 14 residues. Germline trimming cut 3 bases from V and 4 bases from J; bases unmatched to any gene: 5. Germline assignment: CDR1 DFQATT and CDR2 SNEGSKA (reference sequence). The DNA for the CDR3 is TGCAGTGCTAGTCCCCGGACAGGGGGAAACACCATATATTTT. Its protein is CSASPRTGGNTIYF.

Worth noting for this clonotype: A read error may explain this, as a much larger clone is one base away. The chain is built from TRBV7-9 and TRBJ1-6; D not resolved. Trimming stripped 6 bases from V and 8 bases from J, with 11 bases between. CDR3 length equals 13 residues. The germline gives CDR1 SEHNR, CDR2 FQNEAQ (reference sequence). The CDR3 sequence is CASRARTDSPLHF. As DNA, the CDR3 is TGTGCCAGCAGGGCTCGCACAGATTCACCCCTCCACTTT.

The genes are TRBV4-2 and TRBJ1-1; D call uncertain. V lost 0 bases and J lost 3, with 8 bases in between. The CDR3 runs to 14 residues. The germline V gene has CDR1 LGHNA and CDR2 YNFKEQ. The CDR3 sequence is CASSQDLTDTEAFF. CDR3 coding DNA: TGTGCCAGCAGCCAAGATTTAACAGACACTGAAGCTTTCTTT.

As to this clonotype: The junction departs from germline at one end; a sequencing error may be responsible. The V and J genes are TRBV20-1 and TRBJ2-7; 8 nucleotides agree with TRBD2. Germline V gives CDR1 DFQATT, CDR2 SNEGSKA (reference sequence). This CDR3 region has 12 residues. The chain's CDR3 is CSAKRERYEQCF. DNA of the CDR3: TGCAGTGCGAAGCGGGAGAGGTACGAGCAGTGCTTC.